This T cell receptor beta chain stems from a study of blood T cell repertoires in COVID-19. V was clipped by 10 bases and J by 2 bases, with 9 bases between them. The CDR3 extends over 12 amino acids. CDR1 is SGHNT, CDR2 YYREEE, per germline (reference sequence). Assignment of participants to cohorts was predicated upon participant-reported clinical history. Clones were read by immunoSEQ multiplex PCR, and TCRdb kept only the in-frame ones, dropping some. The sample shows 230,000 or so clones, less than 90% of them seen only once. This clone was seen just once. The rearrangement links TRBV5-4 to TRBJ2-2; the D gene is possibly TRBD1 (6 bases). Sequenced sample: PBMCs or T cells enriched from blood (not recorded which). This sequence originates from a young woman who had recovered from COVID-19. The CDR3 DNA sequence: TGTGCCGAACAGGGCAACACCGGGGAGCTGTTTTTT. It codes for CAEQGNTGELFF. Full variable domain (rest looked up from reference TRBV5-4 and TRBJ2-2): ETGVTQSPTHLIKTRGQQVTLRCSSQSGHNTVSWYQQALGQGPQFIFQYYREEENGRGNFPPRFSGLQFPNYSSELNVNALELDDSALYLCAEQGNTGELFFGEGSRLTVL.